Below are 30 T cell receptor beta chains sequenced from a single sample in a study of cytomegalovirus exposure and HLA in healthy donors (dated 2017 in TCRdb). The library was obtained by the immunoSEQ multiplex PCR assay. The multiplex PCR relied on a mix of 60 forward primers for TCR Vbeta segments and 13 reverse primers for TCR Jbeta segments. TCRdb's version of the immuneACCESS table is confined to in-frame rearrangements and falls short of the full clone set. An unresolved V gene accounts for under half of the shortfall where checked; the remainder is of unknown origin. The sample table contains more than 95,000 clones; only one count was recorded for about 75% of them. The ten largest clones add up to 5% to 6.5% of the sample. The sequencing input was PBMCs. Receptor source: a man between 60 and 75 years old in good health and CMV-seropositive.

This clone was counted once. The J gene is TRBJ1-5, the V gene TRBV28, with D perhaps TRBD1 (5 bases). This CDR3 contains 20 residues. Germline CDR1 and CDR2: MDHEN and SYDVKM. The V end lost 4 bases, the J end lost 0 bases, and 25 bases lay between the germline ends. The DNA of the CDR3 is TGTGCCAGCAGTTCTACCGGCGGGCCCTGGGGGGGTTTTAGCAATCAGCCCCAGCATTTT. Its translation: CASSSTGGPWGGFSNQPQHF. Full variable domain (missing parts from reference TRBV28 and TRBJ1-5): DVKVTQSSRYLVKRTGEKVFLECVQDMDHENMFWYRQDPGLGLRLIYFSYDVKMKEKGDIPEGYSVSREKKERFSLILESASTNQTSMYLCASSSTGGPWGGFSNQPQHFGDGTRLSIL.

The chain uses TRBV7-2 and TRBJ1-5; 7 bases are a match to TRBD1. This CDR3 has 15 amino acids. CDR1 and CDR2 (germline): SGHTA, FQGNSA. The junction had 8 bases not matched to a gene; V was cut back by 2 bases and J by 7 bases. CDR3 sequence (DNA): TGTGCCAGCAGCTTATTTGAAGGGGGCAGACAGCCCCAGCATTTT. This sequence encodes CASSLFEGGRQPQHF.

In this sample, this clone turned up many times. V and J are TRBV19 and TRBJ1-5; TRBD1 matches at 8 bases. In germline, CDR1 is LNHDA, CDR2 SQIVND (reference sequence). The CDR3 has 18 amino acids. Trimming at V came to 8 bases and at J to 0 bases, leaving 15 bases not matched to a gene. Here the CDR3 reads CASPAQLDRDNSNQPQHF. CDR3 coding DNA: TGTGCCAGTCCCGCTCAATTGGACAGGGACAATAGCAATCAGCCCCAGCATTTT.

This clone was observed a few times. The chain recombines TRBV7-8 with TRBJ1-2, with TRBD1 identical over 7 bases. The length of the CDR3 is 16 residues. CDR1 and CDR2 from the germline V gene are SGHVS and FQNEAQ. The V gene end was trimmed by 0 bases and the J gene end by 2 bases; junction bases not matched to a gene: 6. The CDR3 is CASSLAGTERNYGYTF. The CDR3 DNA reads as TGTGCCAGCAGCTTAGCCGGGACAGAAAGAAACTATGGCTACACCTTC.

This clone was counted only a few times. The V gene is TRBV9, the J gene TRBJ2-7; a weak D match, TRBD2 (6 bases). Germline V gene data show CDR1 as SGDLS and CDR2 as YYNGEE. V dropped 1 base and J dropped 4 bases, with 15 bases sitting between them. The CDR3 spans 15 residues. The CDR3 protein is CASSVSGPGGYEQYF. In DNA, the CDR3 is TGTGCCAGCAGCGTATCTGGGCCTGGGGGGTACGAGCAGTACTTC.

The chain joins TRBV7-2 to TRBJ2-7; 10 bases fit TRBD1. Germline V CDR1 and CDR2: SGHTA, FQGNSA. The CDR3 extends over 19 amino acids. The junction had 16 bases not matched to a gene; V was cut back by 5 bases and J by 0 bases. The CDR3 sequence: CASSRQGARGTLSSYEQYF. The CDR3 coding sequence is TGTGCCAGCAGCCGACAGGGGGCCCGGGGGACTCTAAGCTCCTACGAGCAGTACTTC.

J is TRBJ1-4 and V is TRBV10-1; maybe TRBD1 (5 bases). Germline values: CDR1 WNHNN, CDR2 SYGVQD (reference sequence). This CDR3 has 15 amino acids. Trimming shortened V by 10 bases and J by 3 bases, and 18 bases separated the two germline ends. The CDR3 region has the DNA TGCGCCACGGGCGCCGGAACGGGGGCTAATGAAAAACTGTTTTTT. It yields the protein CATGAGTGANEKLFF.

This clone came up once. The J gene is TRBJ1-3, the V gene TRBV28; D is ambiguous. This CDR3 spans 18 amino acids. Trimming pared 5 bases from V and 1 base from J, leaving 21 bases between. Germline V gene sequence: CDR1 MDHEN, CDR2 SYDVKM. The CDR3 DNA sequence: TGTGCCAGCAGTCCACCTGGGCTCACCGGAGGGTCTGGAAACACCATATATTTT. It specifies CASSPPGLTGGSGNTIYF. Supplemented by reference TRBV28 and TRBJ1-3, the full variable domain reads DVKVTQSSRYLVKRTGEKVFLECVQDMDHENMFWYRQDPGLGLRLIYFSYDVKMKEKGDIPEGYSVSREKKERFSLILESASTNQTSMYLCASSPPGLTGGSGNTIYFGEGSWLTVV.

This chain connects TRBV6-4 to TRBJ2-2; 10 bases line up with TRBD2. Germline assignment: CDR1 MRHNA and CDR2 SNTAGT. V lost 6 bases, J lost 6 bases, and 22 bases stayed unmatched. This CDR3 contains 20 residues. The DNA for the CDR3 is TGTGCCAGCAGACCTAGGGGTGGAGCGGGGGGGCTGGGGGATGCCGGGGAGCTGTTTTTT. Translated: CASRPRGGAGGLGDAGELFF.

J is TRBJ2-1 and V is TRBV7-8; 7 bases agree with TRBD1. Germline values: CDR1 SGHVS, CDR2 FQNEAQ. This CDR3 contains 16 residues. V dropped 5 bases and J dropped 10; count of bases not matched to a gene: 17. The CDR3 DNA sequence: TGTGCCAGCAGCAACCGGGACAGAGTTTTTTCAGGGGAGCAGTTCTTC. This sequence encodes CASSNRDRVFSGEQFF.

The V call is TRBV18, the J call TRBJ1-4; D unresolved. This CDR3 contains 14 residues. The germline gives CDR1 KGHSH, CDR2 LQKENI. V lost 2 bases and J 5 bases, leaving 9 bases between the germline ends. The chain's CDR3 is CASSPAIRNEKLFF. CDR3 nucleotide sequence: TGTGCCAGCTCACCAGCGATTCGGAATGAAAAACTGTTTTTT.

V usage is TRBV6-5 and J usage is TRBJ1-3, with a weak D call TRBD1 (5 bases). The CDR3 spans 15 residues. With 5 bases removed from V and 0 bases from J, the gap between germline ends came to 11 bases. Germline-derived CDR1 and CDR2 are MNHEY and SVGAGI. In nucleotides, the CDR3 is TGTGCCAGCAGTCGGGGGTGGGACTCTGGAAACACCATATATTTT. This sequence encodes CASSRGWDSGNTIYF.

The chain couples TRBV9 to TRBJ1-3; no clear D gene. In germline, CDR1 is SGDLS, CDR2 YYNGEE. This CDR3 contains 13 residues. The V end lost 1 base, the J end lost 8 bases, and 10 bases lay between the germline ends. The CDR3 loop is CASSVNSLDTIYF. Here the CDR3 DNA reads TGTGCCAGCAGCGTAAACAGCTTGGACACCATATATTTT.

The V call is TRBV5-4, the J call TRBJ2-7; TRBD1 is a possible D gene (6 bases). V lost 4 bases, J lost 2 bases, and 13 bases lay in between. CDR1 is SGHNT and CDR2 is YYREEE in the germline V gene (reference sequence). The CDR3 covers 14 residues. DNA for the CDR3: TGTGCCAGCAGCCAGGGGCACCCCCCCTACGAGCAGTACTTC. This codes for CASSQGHPPYEQYF.

This clone occurred many times. The chain carries TRBV5-4 and TRBJ2-3; D remains ambiguous. The germline V gene has CDR1 SGHNT and CDR2 YYREEE (reference sequence). Trimming stripped 0 bases from V and 4 bases from J, with 12 bases between. The CDR3 spans 15 residues. CDR3 sequence: CASSLAGRIADTQYF. DNA of the CDR3: TGTGCCAGCAGCTTGGCAGGTCGTATCGCAGATACGCAGTATTTT.

The chain couples TRBV6-6 to TRBJ2-2, with D possibly being TRBD1 (5 bases). Germline assignment: CDR1 MNHNY and CDR2 SVGAGI (reference sequence). Trimming stripped 5 bases from V and 5 bases from J, with 9 bases between. The CDR3 length is 13 residues. In DNA, the CDR3 is TGTGCCAGCAGTAAACAGGTGACCGGGGAGCTGTTTTTT. This codes for CASSKQVTGELFF.

The rearrangement uses TRBV2 and TRBJ1-5; tentative D call: TRBD1 (5 bases). There are 16 residues in the CDR3. Germline-derived CDR1 and CDR2 are SNHLY and FYNNEI. Trimming stripped 4 bases from V and 1 base from J, with 14 bases between. CDR3 amino acids: CASSVAGMRSNQPQHF. The DNA of the CDR3 is TGTGCCAGCAGTGTCGCAGGGATGAGGAGCAATCAGCCCCAGCATTTT.

J is TRBJ2-7 and V is TRBV19; TRBD1 matches 8 bases. V trimming: 5 bases; J trimming: 3 bases; junction bases outside the gene matches: 3. The V gene's germline CDR1 is LNHDA and CDR2 SQIVND (reference sequence). CDR3 size: 13 residues. Here the CDR3 reads CASSVGTGYEQYF. CDR3 in DNA: TGTGCCAGTAGTGTTGGGACAGGCTACGAGCAGTACTTC.

This rearrangement joins TRBV19 to TRBJ1-1, with TRBD1 matching over 8 bases. The CDR3 is 15 amino acids. The V and J ends lost 0 bases and 2 bases, in that order; junction bases with no gene match: 2. The germline gives CDR1 LNHDA, CDR2 SQIVND (reference sequence). The CDR3 nucleotides read TGTGCCAGTAGTATAGACGACAGGGGAAACACTGAAGCTTTCTTT. Residues: CASSIDDRGNTEAFF.

This sequence joins TRBV30 and TRBJ2-7, with TRBD1 identical over 10 bases. Per the germline V gene, CDR1 is GTSNPN and CDR2 is SVGIG (reference sequence). J gave up 3 bases and V 3 bases, and 5 bases lay outside the gene matches. The CDR3 length is 14 residues. The CDR3 protein is CAWRARDRGYEQYF. DNA for the CDR3: TGTGCCTGGAGAGCCCGGGACAGGGGCTACGAGCAGTACTTC.

The chain is built from TRBV10-3 and TRBJ1-3; D possibly corresponds to TRBD1 (6 bases). Looked up from germline, CDR1 is ENHRY and CDR2 is SYGVKD. The CDR3 totals 15 residues. The V end lost 2 bases, the J end lost 0 bases, and 8 bases lay between the germline ends. The CDR3 nucleotides are TGTGCCATCAGTGAGGACAGGACCTCTGGAAACACCATATATTTT. As protein: CAISEDRTSGNTIYF.

The chain carries TRBV7-2 and TRBJ1-2; 9 bases fit TRBD1. Germline V gives CDR1 SGHTA, CDR2 FQGNSA. V was clipped by 4 bases and J by 2 bases; unmatched bases: 5. CDR3 length: 15 residues. In DNA form, the CDR3 reads TGTGCCAGCAGCTCCAAGACAGGGGGAAACTATGGCTACACCTTC. Translating it yields CASSSKTGGNYGYTF.

This clone occurred once. This chain joins TRBV27 and TRBJ1-2; D perhaps matches TRBD1 (5 bases). Germline V lookup: CDR1 MNHEY, CDR2 SMNVEV (reference sequence). Deletions cut 10 bases from V and 4 bases from J, with 13 bases between. The CDR3 extends over 12 amino acids. In DNA, the CDR3 is TGTGCCACCCTGGGGGGGATCTATGGCTACACCTTC. It is translated as CATLGGIYGYTF.

V gene TRBV21-1 combines with J gene TRBJ2-7; the table calls TRBD1, which could not be checked here. TRBV21-1 has pseudogene status. CDR3 length: 15 amino acids. CDR3 region: CASSKGTGHSYEQYF. CDR3 coding DNA: TGTGCCAGCAGCAAAGGGACAGGTCACTCCTACGAGCAGTACTTC.

J is TRBJ1-2 and V is TRBV6-6, with a weak D call TRBD1 (5 bases). The germline V and J ends were trimmed by 3 bases and 8 bases, with 13 bases remaining between them. The CDR3 consists of 13 residues. Germline V lookup: CDR1 MNHNY, CDR2 SVGAGI (reference sequence). CDR3 DNA: TGTGCCAGCAGTTATTTAGGGGCTGCGGGCTACACCTTC. Amino acid sequence: CASSYLGAAGYTF.

The V gene is TRBV19, the J gene TRBJ2-5; possibly TRBD2 for D (5 bases). The CDR3 has 12 residues. The germline V and J ends were trimmed by 2 bases and 11 bases, with 12 bases remaining between them. CDR1 is LNHDA, CDR2 SQIVND, per germline (reference sequence). The CDR3 here is CASSITPGEQYF. CDR3 DNA: TGTGCCAGTAGTATAACCCCCGGGGAGCAGTACTTC.

The chain is built from TRBV11-2 and TRBJ1-2, with unresolved D. Per the germline V gene, CDR1 is SGHAT and CDR2 is FQNNGV. V was clipped by 2 bases and J by 4 bases, with 5 bases between them. CDR3 length equals 12 residues. CDR3 coding DNA: TGTGCCAGCAGCTTACAGTCCTATGGCTACACCTTC. It codes for CASSLQSYGYTF.

This sequence joins TRBV10-2 and TRBJ2-5, with 7 nucleotides matching TRBD2. From germline, CDR1 is WSHSY and CDR2 SAAADI. CDR3 size: 16 residues. V lost 8 bases to trimming and J lost 0 bases; unmatched junction nucleotides: 12. The CDR3 spells CASLGWSGVHQETQYF. The CDR3 DNA sequence: TGCGCCAGCTTAGGGTGGAGCGGGGTACACCAAGAGACCCAGTACTTC.

The chain couples TRBV7-3 to TRBJ2-1; D possibly corresponds to TRBD1 (5 bases). Trimming took 5 bases from V and 2 from J, leaving 19 bases between them. The length of the CDR3 is 17 residues. CDR1 and CDR2 (germline): SGHTA, FQGTGA. The CDR3 region is CASSPKGVRSPYNEQFF. In DNA form, the CDR3 reads TGTGCCAGCAGCCCAAAAGGGGTTAGGTCTCCCTACAATGAGCAGTTCTTC.

This chain uses TRBV7-2 with TRBJ2-7, with 7 nucleotides matching TRBD1. V lost 3 bases and J lost 5; bases outside the gene matches: 4. Germline V gives CDR1 SGHTA, CDR2 FQGNSA. CDR3 length equals 13 residues. The CDR3 protein is CASSFKGADEQYF. The CDR3 DNA reads TGTGCCAGCAGCTTCAAGGGGGCTGACGAGCAGTACTTC.